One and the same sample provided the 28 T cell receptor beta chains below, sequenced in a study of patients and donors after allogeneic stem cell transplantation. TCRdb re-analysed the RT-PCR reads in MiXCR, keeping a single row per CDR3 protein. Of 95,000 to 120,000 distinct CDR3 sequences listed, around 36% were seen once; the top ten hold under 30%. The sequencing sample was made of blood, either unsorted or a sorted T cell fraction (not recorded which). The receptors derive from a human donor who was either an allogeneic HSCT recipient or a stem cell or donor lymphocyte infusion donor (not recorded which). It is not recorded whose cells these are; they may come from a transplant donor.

CDR3 bases: TGTGCCAGCAGCGCACAGGGTTACTCCTCTGGAAACACCATATATTTT. Translating gives CASSAQGYSSGNTIYF. The gene calls are TRBV11-3 and TRBJ1-3, with D perhaps TRBD1 (6 bases). Trimming shortened V by 5 bases and J by 0 bases, and 14 bases separated the two germline ends. The length of the CDR3 is 16 residues. CDR1 is SGHNT and CDR2 is YENEEA in the germline V gene. The whole variable domain, filled in from reference TRBV11-3 and TRBJ1-3, reads EAGVVQSPRYKIIEKKQPVAFWCNPISGHNTLYWYLQNLGQGPELLIRYENEEAVDDSQLPKDRFSAERLKGVDSTLKIQPAELGDSAVYLCASSAQGYSSGNTIYFGEGSWLTVV.

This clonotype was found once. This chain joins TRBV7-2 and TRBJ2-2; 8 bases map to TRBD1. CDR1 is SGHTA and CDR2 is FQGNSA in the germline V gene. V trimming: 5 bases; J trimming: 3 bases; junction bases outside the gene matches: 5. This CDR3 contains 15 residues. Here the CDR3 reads CASSNRQGHTGELFF. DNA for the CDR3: TGTGCCAGCAGCAACCGACAGGGGCACACCGGGGAGCTGTTTTTT.

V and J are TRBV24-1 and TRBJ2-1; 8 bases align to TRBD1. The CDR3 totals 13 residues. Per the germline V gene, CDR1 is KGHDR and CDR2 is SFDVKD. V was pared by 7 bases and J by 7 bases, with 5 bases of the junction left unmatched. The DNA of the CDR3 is TGTGCCACCAGGAGGACAGGGAGTAATGAGCAGTTCTTC. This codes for CATRRTGSNEQFF.

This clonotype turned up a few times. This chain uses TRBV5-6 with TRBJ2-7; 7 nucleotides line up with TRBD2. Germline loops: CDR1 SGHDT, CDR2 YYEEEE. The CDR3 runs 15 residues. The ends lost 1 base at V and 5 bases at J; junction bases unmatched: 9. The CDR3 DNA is TGTGCCAGCAGCTTGAGACTGACCGCGGGGGACGAGCAGTACTTC. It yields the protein CASSLRLTAGDEQYF.

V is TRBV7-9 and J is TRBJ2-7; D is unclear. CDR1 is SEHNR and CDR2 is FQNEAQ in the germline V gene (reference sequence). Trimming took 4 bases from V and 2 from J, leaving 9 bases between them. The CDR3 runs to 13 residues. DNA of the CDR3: TGTGCCAGCAGCTCAGTGGAGACCTACGAGCAGTACTTC. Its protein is CASSSVETYEQYF. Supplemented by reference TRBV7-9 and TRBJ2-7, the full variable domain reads DTGVSQNPRHKITKRGQNVTFRCDPISEHNRLYWYRQTLGQGPEFLTYFQNEAQLEKSRLLSDRFSAERPKGSFSTLEIQRTEQGDSAMYLCASSSVETYEQYFGPGTRLTVT.

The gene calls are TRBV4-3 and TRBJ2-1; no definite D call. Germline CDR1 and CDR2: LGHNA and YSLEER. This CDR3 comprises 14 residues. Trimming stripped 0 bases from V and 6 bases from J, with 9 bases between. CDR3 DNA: TGCGCCAGCAGCCAAGATTGGCACCGCAATGAGCAGTTCTTC. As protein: CASSQDWHRNEQFF.

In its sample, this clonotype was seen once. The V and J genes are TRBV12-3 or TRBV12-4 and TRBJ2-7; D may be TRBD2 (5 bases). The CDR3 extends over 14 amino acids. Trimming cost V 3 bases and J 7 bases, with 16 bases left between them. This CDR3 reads CASSLPTTAGEQYF. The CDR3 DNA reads TGTGCCAGCAGTTTGCCGACTACTGCTGGGGAGCAGTACTTC.

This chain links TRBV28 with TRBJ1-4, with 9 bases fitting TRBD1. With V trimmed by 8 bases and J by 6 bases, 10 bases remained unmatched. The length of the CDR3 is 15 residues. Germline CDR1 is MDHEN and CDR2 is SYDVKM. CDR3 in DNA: TGTGCCAGCGCTACCACAGGGGGCGCAGATGAAAAACTGTTTTTT. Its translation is CASATTGGADEKLFF. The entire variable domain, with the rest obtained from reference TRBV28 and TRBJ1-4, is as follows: DVKVTQSSRYLVKRTGEKVFLECVQDMDHENMFWYRQDPGLGLRLIYFSYDVKMKEKGDIPEGYSVSREKKERFSLILESASTNQTSMYLCASATTGGADEKLFFGSGTQLSVL.

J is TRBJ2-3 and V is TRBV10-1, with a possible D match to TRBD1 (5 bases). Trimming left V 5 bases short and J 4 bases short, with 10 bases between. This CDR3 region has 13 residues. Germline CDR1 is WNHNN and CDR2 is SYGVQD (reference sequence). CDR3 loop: CASSPDSSDTQYF. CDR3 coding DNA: TGCGCCAGCAGTCCCGACAGTTCAGATACGCAGTATTTT.

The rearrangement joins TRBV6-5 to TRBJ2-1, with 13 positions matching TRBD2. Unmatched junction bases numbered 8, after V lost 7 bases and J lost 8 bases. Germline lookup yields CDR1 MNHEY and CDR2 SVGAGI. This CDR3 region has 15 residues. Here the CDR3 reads CASNLLAGGRHEQFF. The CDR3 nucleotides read TGTGCCAGCAACCTACTAGCGGGAGGGCGACATGAGCAGTTCTTC.

The CDR3 spells CASTKGHGFDEQYF. The CDR3 DNA reads TGTGCCAGCACCAAGGGACACGGTTTCGACGAGCAGTACTTC. The rearrangement uses TRBV7-9 and TRBJ2-7, with a possible D match to TRBD1 (6 bases). This CDR3 comprises 14 residues. The germline gives CDR1 SEHNR, CDR2 FQNEAQ (reference sequence). Trimming cost V 7 bases and J 5 bases, with 18 bases left between them.

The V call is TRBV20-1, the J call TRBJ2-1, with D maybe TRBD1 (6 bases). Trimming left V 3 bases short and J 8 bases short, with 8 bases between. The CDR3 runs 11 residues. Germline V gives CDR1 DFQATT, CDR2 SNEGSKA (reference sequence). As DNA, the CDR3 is TGCAGTGCTAGCAACAGGGATGAGCAGTTCTTC. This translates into CSASNRDEQFF.

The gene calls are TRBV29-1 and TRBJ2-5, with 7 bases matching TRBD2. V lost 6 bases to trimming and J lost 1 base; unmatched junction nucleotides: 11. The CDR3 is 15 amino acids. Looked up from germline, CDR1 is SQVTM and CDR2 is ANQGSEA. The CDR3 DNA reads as TGCAGCGTGAAAAGGCTAGCGGAACTCCAAGAGACCCAGTACTTC. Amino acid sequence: CSVKRLAELQETQYF.

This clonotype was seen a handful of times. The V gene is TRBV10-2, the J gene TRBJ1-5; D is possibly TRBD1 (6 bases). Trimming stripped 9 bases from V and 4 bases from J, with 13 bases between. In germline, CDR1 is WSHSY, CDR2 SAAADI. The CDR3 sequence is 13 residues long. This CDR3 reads CASTTGRNQPQHF. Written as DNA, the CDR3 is TGCGCCAGTACGACAGGAAGGAATCAGCCCCAGCATTTT.

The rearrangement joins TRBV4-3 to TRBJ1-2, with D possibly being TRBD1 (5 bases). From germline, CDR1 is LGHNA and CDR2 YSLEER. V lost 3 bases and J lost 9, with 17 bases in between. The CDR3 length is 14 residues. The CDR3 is CASSQPGTGRSYTF. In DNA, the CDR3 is TGCGCCAGCAGCCAGCCGGGGACCGGCCGCAGCTACACCTTC.

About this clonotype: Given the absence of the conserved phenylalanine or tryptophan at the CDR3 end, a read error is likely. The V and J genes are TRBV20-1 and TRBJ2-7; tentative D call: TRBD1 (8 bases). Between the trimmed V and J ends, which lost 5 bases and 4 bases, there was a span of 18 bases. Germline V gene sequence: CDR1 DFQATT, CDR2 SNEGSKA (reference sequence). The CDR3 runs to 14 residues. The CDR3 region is CSAPRTGRGYEQYL. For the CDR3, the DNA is TGCAGTGCTCCAAGGACAGGGAGGGGGTACGAGCAGTACCTC.

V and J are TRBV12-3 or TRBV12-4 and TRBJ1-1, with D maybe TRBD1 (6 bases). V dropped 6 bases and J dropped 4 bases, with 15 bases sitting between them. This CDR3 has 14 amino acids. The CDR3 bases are TGTGCCAGCAGGACAGGACTTGAGAGCACTGAAGCTTTCTTT. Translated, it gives CASRTGLESTEAFF.

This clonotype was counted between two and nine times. CDR3 DNA: TGTGCCACCAGTGATCCTAATGACAACGAAAAACTGTTTTTT. This codes for CATSDPNDNEKLFF. J is TRBJ1-4 and V is TRBV24-1; the D is unclear. The CDR3 totals 14 residues. CDR1 and CDR2 from the germline V gene are KGHDR and SFDVKD. With 3 bases removed from V and 8 bases from J, the gap between germline ends came to 12 bases.

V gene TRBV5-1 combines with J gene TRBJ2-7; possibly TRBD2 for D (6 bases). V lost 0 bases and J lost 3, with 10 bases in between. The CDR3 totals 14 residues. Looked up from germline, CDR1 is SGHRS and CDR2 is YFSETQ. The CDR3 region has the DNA TGCGCCAGCAGCTTGGTCGGGAGTAGCTACGAGCAGTACTTC. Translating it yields CASSLVGSSYEQYF.

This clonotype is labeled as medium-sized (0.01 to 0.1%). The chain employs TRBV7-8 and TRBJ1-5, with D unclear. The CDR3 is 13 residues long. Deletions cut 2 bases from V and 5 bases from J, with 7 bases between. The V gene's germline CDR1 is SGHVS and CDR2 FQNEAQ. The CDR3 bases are TGTGCCAGCAGCTTACTCAACGATCAGCCCCAGCATTTT. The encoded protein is CASSLLNDQPQHF.

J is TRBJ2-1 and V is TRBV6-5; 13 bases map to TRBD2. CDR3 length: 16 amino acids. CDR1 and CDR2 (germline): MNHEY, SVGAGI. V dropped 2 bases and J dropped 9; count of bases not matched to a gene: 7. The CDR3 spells CASSYRTSGRAPEQFF. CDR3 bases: TGTGCCAGCAGTTACCGTACTAGCGGGAGGGCCCCTGAGCAGTTCTTC.

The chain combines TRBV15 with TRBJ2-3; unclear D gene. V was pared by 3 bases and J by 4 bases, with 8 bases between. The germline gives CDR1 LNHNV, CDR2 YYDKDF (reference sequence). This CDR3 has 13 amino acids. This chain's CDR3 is CATSSGVADTQYF. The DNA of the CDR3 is TGTGCCACCAGCAGTGGTGTCGCAGATACGCAGTATTTT.

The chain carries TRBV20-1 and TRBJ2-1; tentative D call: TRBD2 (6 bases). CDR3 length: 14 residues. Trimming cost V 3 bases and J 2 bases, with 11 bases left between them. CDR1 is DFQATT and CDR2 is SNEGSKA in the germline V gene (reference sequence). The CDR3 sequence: CSASGRRAYNEQFF. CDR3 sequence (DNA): TGCAGTGCTAGTGGGCGGAGGGCCTACAATGAGCAGTTCTTC.

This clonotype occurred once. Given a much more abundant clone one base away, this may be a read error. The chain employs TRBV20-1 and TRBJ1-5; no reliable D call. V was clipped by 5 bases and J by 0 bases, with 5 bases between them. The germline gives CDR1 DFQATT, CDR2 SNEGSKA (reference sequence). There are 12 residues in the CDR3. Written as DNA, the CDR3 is TGCAGTGCTGGGAATAGCAATCAGCCCCAGCATTTT. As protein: CSAGNSNQPQHF.

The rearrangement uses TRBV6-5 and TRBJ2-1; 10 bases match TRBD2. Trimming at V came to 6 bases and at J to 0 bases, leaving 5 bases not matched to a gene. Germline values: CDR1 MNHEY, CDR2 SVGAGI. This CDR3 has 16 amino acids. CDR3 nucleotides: TGTGCCAGCAGGACCGGACTAGCGGCCTCCTACAATGAGCAGTTCTTC. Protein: CASRTGLAASYNEQFF.

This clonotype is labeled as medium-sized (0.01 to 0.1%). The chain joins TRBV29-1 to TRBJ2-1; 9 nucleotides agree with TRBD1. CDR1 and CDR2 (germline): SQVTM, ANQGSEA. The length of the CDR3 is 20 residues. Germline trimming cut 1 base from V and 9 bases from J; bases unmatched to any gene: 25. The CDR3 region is CSVEVSVNRAGQGGFGEQFF. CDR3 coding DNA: TGCAGCGTTGAAGTATCCGTAAATCGGGCGGGACAGGGAGGTTTTGGTGAGCAGTTCTTC.

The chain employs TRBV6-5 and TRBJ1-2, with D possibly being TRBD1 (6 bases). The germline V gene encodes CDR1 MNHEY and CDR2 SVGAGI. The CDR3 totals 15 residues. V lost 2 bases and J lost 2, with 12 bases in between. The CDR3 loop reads CASSYGQPQNYGYTF. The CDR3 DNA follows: TGTGCCAGCAGTTACGGACAGCCACAAAACTATGGCTACACCTTC.

This CDR3 reads CASTRDGDTDTQYF. The CDR3 nucleotides are TGTGCCAGCACCCGGGACGGAGACACAGATACGCAGTATTTT. The V call is TRBV6-2 or TRBV6-3, the J call TRBJ2-3; either TRBD1 or TRBD2 may fit D (5 bases each). Trimming left V 7 bases short and J 2 bases short, with 13 bases between. The germline CDR1 and CDR2 sequences are MNHEY and SVGEGT. This CDR3 has 14 amino acids.